The TCR beta chain under discussion was sequenced for a study of CXCR3-negative and CXCR3-positive naive CD8 T cells. The overall study: Sequencing yielded some 150 million TRB reads, roughly 1.5 +/- 0.3 million per library.

Comment on this clonotype: The target antigen is unknown.

The authors made the TRB cDNA libraries by 5' RACE using UMI labels. TCRdb re-called the 5' RACE reads, yielding one record per CDR3 amino acid sequence without DNA. The sample shows about 40,000 distinct CDR3 sequences, and approximately 8% sits with its ten largest clones. Study results and caveats: PBMCs showed partially decreased CXCR3 expression after cryopreservation, and most assays used fresh PBMCs. For memory CD8+ cells diversity was much lower, but both naive subsets had comparably high diversity.

The germline CDR1 and CDR2 sequences are MRHNA and SNTAGT. There are 14 residues in the CDR3. Sequencing input: memory CD8+ T cells from blood. V usage is TRBV6-4 and J usage is TRBJ1-2. The TCR originated in a human donor in good health. Some clones in this sample may be carry-over from other donors' samples. The CDR3: CASSGGEMTFGYTF.